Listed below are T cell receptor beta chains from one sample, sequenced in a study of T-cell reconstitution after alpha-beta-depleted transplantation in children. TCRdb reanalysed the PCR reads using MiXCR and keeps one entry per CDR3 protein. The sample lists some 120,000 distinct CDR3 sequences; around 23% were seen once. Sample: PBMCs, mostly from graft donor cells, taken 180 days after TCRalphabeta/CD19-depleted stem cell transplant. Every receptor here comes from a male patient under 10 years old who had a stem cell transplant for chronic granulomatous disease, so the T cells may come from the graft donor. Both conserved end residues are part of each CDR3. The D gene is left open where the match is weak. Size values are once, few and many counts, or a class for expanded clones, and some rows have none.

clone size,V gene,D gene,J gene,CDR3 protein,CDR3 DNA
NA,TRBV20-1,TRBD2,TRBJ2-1,CSAEAGTSGYNEQFF,TGCAGTGCTGAAGCTGGGACTAGCGGTTACAATGAGCAGTTCTTC
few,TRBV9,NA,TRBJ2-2,CASSVRDQNTGELFF,TGTGCCAGCAGCGTACGCGACCAGAACACCGGGGAGCTGTTTTTT
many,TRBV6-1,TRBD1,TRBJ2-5,CASSAGTAQEPQYF,TGTGCCAGCAGCGCAGGGACAGCCCAAGAGCCCCAGTACTTC
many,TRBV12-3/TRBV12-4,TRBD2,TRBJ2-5,CASSVLAGETQYF,TGTGCCAGCAGCGTACTAGCGGGAGAGACCCAGTACTTC
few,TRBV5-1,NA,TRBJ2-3,CASSSAGTDTQYF,TGCGCCAGCAGCTCGGCAGGGACAGATACGCAGTATTTT
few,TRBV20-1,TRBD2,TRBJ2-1,CSAALAGRDKVEQFF,TGCAGTGCTGCGCTAGCGGGCCGAGACAAGGTTGAGCAGTTCTTC
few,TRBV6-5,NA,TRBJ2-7,CASSSLGGRSSYEQYF,TGTGCCAGCAGTTCACTAGGGGGGCGAAGTTCCTACGAGCAGTACTTC
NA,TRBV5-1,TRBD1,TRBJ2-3,CASSLGTVPPDTQYF,TGCGCCAGCAGCTTAGGGACAGTCCCCCCAGATACGCAGTATTTT
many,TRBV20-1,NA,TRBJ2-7,CSARSDGYSYEQYF,TGCAGTGCTAGGTCAGACGGGTACTCCTACGAGCAGTACTTC
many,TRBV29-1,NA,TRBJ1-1,CSGGTENTEAFF,TGCAGCGGAGGGACCGAGAACACTGAAGCTTTCTTT
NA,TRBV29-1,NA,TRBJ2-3,CSVEGRGNTDTQYF,TGCAGCGTTGAAGGAAGGGGGAACACAGATACGCAGTATTTT
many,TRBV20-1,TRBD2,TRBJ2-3,CSAARLAGGPTDTQYF,TGCAGTGCCGCCCGGCTAGCGGGGGGACCCACAGATACGCAGTATTTT
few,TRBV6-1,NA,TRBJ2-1,CASSTTGGAYNEQFF,TGTGCCAGCAGTACAACAGGGGGGGCCTACAATGAGCAGTTCTTC
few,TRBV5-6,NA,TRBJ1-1,CASSKRWFRAFF,TGTGCCAGCAGCAAACGATGGTTTAGAGCTTTCTTT
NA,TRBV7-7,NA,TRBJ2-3,CASSLGDSTDTQYF,TGTGCCAGCAGCTTAGGGGACAGCACAGATACGCAGTATTTT
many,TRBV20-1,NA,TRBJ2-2,CSASPGPFTGELFF,TGCAGTGCTAGTCCCGGACCATTCACCGGGGAGCTGTTTTTT
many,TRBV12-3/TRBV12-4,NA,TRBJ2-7,CASSLITGKVSYEQYF,TGTGCCAGCAGCCTCATTACAGGGAAGGTTTCCTACGAGCAGTACTTC
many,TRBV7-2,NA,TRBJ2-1,CASSLGGGSDEQFF,TGTGCCAGCAGCTTAGGGGGTGGGAGCGATGAGCAGTTCTTC
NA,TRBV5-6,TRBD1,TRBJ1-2,CASSFRDRSSREYGYTF,TGTGCCAGCAGCTTCAGGGACAGAAGCTCCCGAGAATATGGCTACACCTTC
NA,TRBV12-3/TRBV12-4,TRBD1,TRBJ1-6,CASSLITGTGGNYNSPLHF,TGTGCCAGCAGTCTCATCACCGGGACAGGGGGAAACTATAATTCACCCCTCCACTTT
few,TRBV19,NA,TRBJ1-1,CASTRRDGSWNTEAFF,TGTGCCAGTACAAGGAGGGATGGGTCGTGGAACACTGAAGCTTTCTTT
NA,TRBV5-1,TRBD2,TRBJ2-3,CASSLPSGGAGDTQYF,TGCGCCAGCAGCTTGCCCAGCGGGGGGGCCGGAGATACGCAGTATTTT
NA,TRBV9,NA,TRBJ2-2,CASSATLADRGGGELFF,TGTGCCAGCAGCGCCACCTTAGCGGACCGAGGAGGAGGGGAGCTGTTTTTT
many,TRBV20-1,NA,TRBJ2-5,CSARPRGLETQYF,TGCAGTGCTAGGCCCCGCGGCCTTGAGACCCAGTACTTC
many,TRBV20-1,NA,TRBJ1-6,CSAYRAGGNSPLHF,TGCAGTGCTTACCGCGCGGGGGGTAATTCACCCCTCCACTTT
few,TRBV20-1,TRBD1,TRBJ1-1,CSGRISDRVRKTEAFF,TGCAGCGGCAGAATATCAGACAGGGTGAGGAAGACTGAAGCTTTCTTT